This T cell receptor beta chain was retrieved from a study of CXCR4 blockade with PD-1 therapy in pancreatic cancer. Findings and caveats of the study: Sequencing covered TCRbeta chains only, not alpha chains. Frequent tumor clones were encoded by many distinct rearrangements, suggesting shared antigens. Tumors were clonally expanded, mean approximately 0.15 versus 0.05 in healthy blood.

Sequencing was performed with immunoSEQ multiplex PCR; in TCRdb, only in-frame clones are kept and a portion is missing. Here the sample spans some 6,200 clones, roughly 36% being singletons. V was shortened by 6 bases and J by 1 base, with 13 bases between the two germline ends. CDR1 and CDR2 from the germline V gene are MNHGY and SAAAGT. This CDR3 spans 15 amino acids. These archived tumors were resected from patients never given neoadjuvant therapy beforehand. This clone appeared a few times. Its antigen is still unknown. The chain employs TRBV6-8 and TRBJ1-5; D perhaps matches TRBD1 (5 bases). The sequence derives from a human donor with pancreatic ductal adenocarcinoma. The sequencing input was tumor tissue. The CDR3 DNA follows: TGTGCCAGCAGCGGCCTCGGGGGGAGCAATCAGCCCCAGCATTTT. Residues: CASSGLGGSNQPQHF.